These T cell receptor beta chains were read from a single sample in a study of T cells after yellow fever vaccination. TCRdb re-called the 5' RACE reads with MiXCR, one entry per CDR3 protein. The sample includes about 310,000 distinct CDR3 sequences, roughly 4% of them seen just once. The sequencing here drew on PBMCs, taken on the day of the yellow fever booster vaccination. Receptors were obtained from a man between 18 and 29 years old who received the YFV17D yellow fever vaccine. The CDR3 runs from the conserved cysteine through the conserved F or W. The order of the fields is clone size, V gene, D gene, J gene, CDR3 DNA, CDR3 protein. The D gene is left open where the match is weak. Size values are once, few and many counts, or a class for expanded clones, and some rows have none.

many	TRBV6-5	TRBD1	TRBJ2-7	TGTGCCAGCAGTGCGACAGGGGGCCCCTACGAGCAGTACTTC	CASSATGGPYEQYF
many	TRBV2	.	TRBJ2-3	TGTGCCAGCATTCTTAGTTACTCAACGGCAGATACGCAGTATTTT	CASILSYSTADTQYF
many	TRBV7-6	.	TRBJ2-7	TGTGCCAGCAGCTTACAACGCGGATCCTACGAGCAGTACTTC	CASSLQRGSYEQYF
many	TRBV6-2/TRBV6-3	TRBD1	TRBJ1-1	TGTGCCAGCAGTTACGGTCAGGGGGCGAGCACTGAAGCTTTCTTT	CASSYGQGASTEAFF
many	TRBV6-2/TRBV6-3	.	TRBJ1-2	TGTGCCAGCAGTGCTTACCGGGTTGGCTACACCTTC	CASSAYRVGYTF
many	TRBV11-2	.	TRBJ1-2	TGTGCCAGCAGCTTGGCAGGGTTGGACTATGGCTACACCTTC	CASSLAGLDYGYTF
.	TRBV19	.	TRBJ2-1	TGTGCCAGTAGTAAGATCGTGGGGGCAGGGTACAATGAGCAGTTCTTC	CASSKIVGAGYNEQFF
.	TRBV6-5	.	TRBJ1-1	TGTGCCAGCAGTTACTCGACGGGGGCTAGCACTGAAGCTTTCTTT	CASSYSTGASTEAFF
many	TRBV10-3	.	TRBJ1-1	TGTGCCATCAGGGGAGTCACTGAAGCTTTCTTT	CAIRGVTEAFF
many	TRBV7-3	TRBD2	TRBJ2-1	TGTGCCAGCAGCTTAGGGCGGGGGGGCTATGAGCAGTTCTTC	CASSLGRGGYEQFF
.	TRBV7-8	.	TRBJ1-3	TGTGCCAGCAGCCCTAGGGACTTCTCTGGAAACACCATATATTTT	CASSPRDFSGNTIYF
.	TRBV9	.	TRBJ2-7	TGTGCCAGCAGCCCTAGCCATGACTACCACTACGAGCAGTACTTC	CASSPSHDYHYEQYF
few	TRBV7-2	TRBD1	TRBJ1-1	TGTGCCAGCAGCTTACAACAGGGGCGAGGCACTGAAGCTTTCTTT	CASSLQQGRGTEAFF
few	TRBV7-2	.	TRBJ2-7	TGTGCCAGCAGCTCCCGACAGGTTAACTACGAGCAGTACTTC	CASSSRQVNYEQYF
many	TRBV6-2/TRBV6-3	TRBD2	TRBJ2-1	TGTGCCAGCAGTTTCCTAGCGGGGGGCCCGAGCTCCTACAATGAGCAGTTCTTC	CASSFLAGGPSSYNEQFF
many	TRBV29-1	.	TRBJ1-4	TGCAGCGTCGGGGACGTATACAGACAGCCGACCAAACTGTTTTTT	CSVGDVYRQPTKLFF
few	TRBV9	.	TRBJ2-2	TGTGCCAGCAGCGTAGAAGGTGCCACCGGGGAGCTGTTTTTT	CASSVEGATGELFF
few	TRBV10-2	TRBD2	TRBJ2-1	TGCGCCAGCAGCGTCTCCGGGACTAATCTCAATGAGCAGTTCTTC	CASSVSGTNLNEQFF
.	TRBV3-1	.	TRBJ2-3	TGTGCCAGCAGCCAAAGCGGCACAGATACGCAGTATTTT	CASSQSGTDTQYF
many	TRBV29-1	.	TRBJ1-1	TGCAGCGTGGGAACGAACACTGAAGCTTTCTTT	CSVGTNTEAFF
many	TRBV5-1	.	TRBJ2-2	TGCGCCAGCAGCTTGATGGGGGTTGGCACCGGGGAGCTGTTTTTT	CASSLMGVGTGELFF
few	TRBV6-1	.	TRBJ1-2	TGTGCCAGCAGTAGTTGGACGGCCTACTATGGCTACACCTTC	CASSSWTAYYGYTF
.	TRBV6-2/TRBV6-3	.	TRBJ1-5	TGTGCCAGCAGTCGGAGGGGCCCCAATCAGCCCCAGCATTTT	CASSRRGPNQPQHF
.	TRBV12-3/TRBV12-4	.	TRBJ2-6	TGTGCCAGCACTTTCGTCTACAGCTCTGGGGCCAACGTCCTGACTTTC	CASTFVYSSGANVLTF
.	TRBV5-6	.	TRBJ1-1	TGTGCCAGCAGCAGGCGAGGGTACATGAACACTGAAGCTTTCTTT	CASSRRGYMNTEAFF
.	TRBV12-3/TRBV12-4	TRBD1	TRBJ2-3	TGTGCCAGCAGGGGGACAGGGTTTACTACGCAGTATTTT	CASRGTGFTTQYF
many	TRBV12-3/TRBV12-4	.	TRBJ2-7	TGTGCCAGCAGTATTTCCGGGACCCAGAGGGAGCAGTACTTC	CASSISGTQREQYF
few	TRBV7-2	.	TRBJ1-1	TGTGCCAGCAGTTTCGGTTCCAGGGACACTGAAGCTTTCTTT	CASSFGSRDTEAFF
many	TRBV5-1	TRBD2	TRBJ2-5	TGCGCCAGCAGCCCGGGGACTAGCGGGGGTGAGACCCAGTACTTC	CASSPGTSGGETQYF
few	TRBV7-9	.	TRBJ1-2	TGTGCCAGCAGCCCGGGGACGGATGGCTACACCTTC	CASSPGTDGYTF
.	TRBV9	TRBD1	TRBJ1-2	TGTGCCAGCAGCGGGGGACAGAACTATGGCTACACCTTC	CASSGGQNYGYTF
many	TRBV7-8	TRBD2	TRBJ2-7	TGTGCCAGCAGCCCTTTGGTAGCGGGGGGCGAGCAGTACTTC	CASSPLVAGGEQYF
many	TRBV7-2	TRBD1	TRBJ1-2	TGTGCCAGCAGCTTAATTAGGCAGGGGGCGGACTCCTATGGCTACACCTTC	CASSLIRQGADSYGYTF
few	TRBV11-2	TRBD1	TRBJ1-2	TGTGCCAGCAGCTTAAACCCGGGACAGGGGTTGGGAGGCTACACCTTC	CASSLNPGQGLGGYTF
many	TRBV6-5	.	TRBJ2-1	TGTGCCAGCAACAAAGGAGAGAGCTCCTACAATGAGCAGTTCTTC	CASNKGESSYNEQFF
many	TRBV12-3/TRBV12-4	TRBD1	TRBJ2-1	TGTGCCAGCAGTTTCAGAACAGGGGGCATGGAAAATGAGCAGTTCTTC	CASSFRTGGMENEQFF
few	TRBV9	.	TRBJ2-5	TGTGCCAGCAGCGGGGCCCCCTTCGGGGAGACCCAGTACTTC	CASSGAPFGETQYF
many	TRBV4-3	.	TRBJ1-5	TGCGCCAGCAGCCAAGAGAGGGGCAGCAATCAGCCCCAGCATTTT	CASSQERGSNQPQHF
many	TRBV20-1	.	TRBJ1-2	TGCAGTGCTAGTCCTGGTACATCTAAGGACTATGGCTACACCTTC	CSASPGTSKDYGYTF
many	TRBV20-1	.	TRBJ2-3	TGCAGTGCTAGAAGGCAGAGTGCCACAGATACGCAGTATTTT	CSARRQSATDTQYF
.	TRBV19	.	TRBJ1-5	TGTGCCAGTAGTATATTGACAGGCGGGAGAAGCAATCAGCCCCAGCATTTT	CASSILTGGRSNQPQHF
.	TRBV20-1	TRBD1	TRBJ1-1	TGCAGTGCTTTGACAGGGCGGGGTGAAGCTTTCTTT	CSALTGRGEAFF
.	TRBV6-5	.	TRBJ1-2	TGTGCCAGCAGCTCTTGGTTCAATGGCTACACCTTC	CASSSWFNGYTF
many	TRBV20-1	TRBD1	TRBJ2-3	TGCAGTGCTAGATCTGGGACAGGGATTTCCACAGATACGCAGTATTTT	CSARSGTGISTDTQYF
few	TRBV6-2/TRBV6-3	.	TRBJ2-7	TGTGCCAGCACTAATACGGCCTTAACCGTGACCTACGAGCAGTACTTC	CASTNTALTVTYEQYF
many	TRBV7-2	.	TRBJ1-1	TGTGCCAGCAGCTCGGGGGGCCCGAACACTGAAGCTTTCTTT	CASSSGGPNTEAFF
few	TRBV7-9	.	TRBJ2-1	TGTGCCAGCAGCTTAGTGGGGGCGGCCTACAATGAGCAGTTCTTC	CASSLVGAAYNEQFF
.	TRBV29-1	TRBD1	TRBJ2-2	TGCAGCGTTGAAGATCCCCAGGGACAGGGGGACACCGGGGAGCTGTTTTTT	CSVEDPQGQGDTGELFF
many	TRBV3-1	.	TRBJ2-5	TGTGCCAGCAGCCTCGAAGGCAGGGGGGAAGAGACCCAGTACTTC	CASSLEGRGEETQYF
many	TRBV6-5	.	TRBJ1-6	TGTGCCAGCACCTTTTCGGGGGGGGAAAATTCACCCCTCCACTTT	CASTFSGGENSPLHF
many	TRBV19	.	TRBJ1-1	TGTGCCAGTAGTATAATGGATTTGAACACTGAAGCTTTCTTT	CASSIMDLNTEAFF
many	TRBV5-1	TRBD1	TRBJ2-5	TGCGCCAGCAGCTCGGGACAGGGACAAGAGACCCAGTACTTC	CASSSGQGQETQYF
.	TRBV29-1	TRBD1	TRBJ1-2	TGCAGCGACAGGGACAGCCCCTTCGGCTACACCTTC	CSDRDSPFGYTF
few	TRBV25-1	TRBD2	TRBJ2-2	TGTGCCAGCAGTGGGAGCGGGGCGAACACCGGGGAGCTGTTTTTT	CASSGSGANTGELFF